What follows are 10 T cell receptor beta chains derived from one specimen sequenced in a study of cytomegalovirus exposure and HLA in healthy donors. The PCR ran on 60 Vbeta and 13 Jbeta primers. The method was immunoSEQ multiplex PCR; TCRdb's version includes in-frame clones alone and lacks a portion of them. The sample has 180,000 or so clones, 82% seen once. The sample consisted of PBMCs. The receptors were gathered from a male donor in good health and CMV-seronegative.

The chain combines TRBV28 with TRBJ1-2; D remains ambiguous. Trimming pared 4 bases from V and 0 bases from J, leaving 18 bases between. Germline V gives CDR1 MDHEN, CDR2 SYDVKM. CDR3 length equals 17 residues. The chain's CDR3 is CASSSIRRILANYGYTF. CDR3 coding DNA: TGTGCCAGCAGTTCCATCAGACGGATTCTAGCTAACTATGGCTACACCTTC.

The rearrangement joins TRBV5-1 to TRBJ2-6; D is possibly TRBD2 (5 bases). The CDR3 totals 16 residues. Trimming took off 4 bases at V and 0 bases at J, with 11 bases between the two ends. Germline CDR1 and CDR2: SGHRS and YFSETQ. As DNA, the CDR3 is TGCGCCAGCAGCATAGGACTGAGCTCTGGGGCCAACGTCCTGACTTTC. It specifies CASSIGLSSGANVLTF.

The rearrangement joins TRBV28 to TRBJ1-6; 10 bases line up with TRBD1. J was trimmed by 7 bases and V by 3 bases; bases with no gene match: 3. CDR1 is MDHEN and CDR2 is SYDVKM in the germline V gene. This CDR3 has 15 residues. The CDR3 spells CASSLGGQGNSPLHF. The CDR3 nucleotides read TGTGCCAGCAGTTTGGGGGGACAGGGGAATTCACCCCTCCACTTT.

About this clone itself: This specimen includes other DNA sequences encoding the same CDR3. CDR3 protein: CASSDSTSGGADTQYF. The CDR3 coding sequence is TGTGCCAGCAGTGACTCAACTAGCGGGGGGGCAGATACGCAGTATTTT. The chain couples TRBV6-4 to TRBJ2-3, with 13 positions matching TRBD2. Germline CDR1 is MRHNA and CDR2 is SNTAGT. Trimming took 0 bases from V and 4 from J; bases not matched to a gene: 1. There are 16 residues in the CDR3.

V is TRBV5-8 and J is TRBJ1-6; maybe TRBD1 (5 bases). Looked up from germline, CDR1 is SGHTS and CDR2 is YDEGEE. The CDR3 is 15 amino acids. V was cut by 0 bases and J by 9 bases, with 13 bases left in between. DNA for the CDR3: TGTGCCAGCAGCTTGGGCAGGGCGGTGATTTCACCCCTCCACTTT. Translated: CASSLGRAVISPLHF.

The V and J genes are TRBV11-2 and TRBJ2-7; D might be TRBD2 (6 bases). CDR3 size: 13 residues. Germline CDR1 is SGHAT and CDR2 is FQNNGV. The V and J ends lost 1 base and 3 bases respectively, with 7 bases between them. CDR3 DNA sequence: TGTGCCAGCAGCTTAGGGGGAGGCTACGAGCAGTACTTC. As protein: CASSLGGGYEQYF. The full variable domain, in which reference TRBV11-2 and TRBJ2-7 provide the parts outside the CDR3, is EAGVAQSPRYKIIEKRQSVAFWCNPISGHATLYWYQQILGQGPKLLIQFQNNGVVDDSQLPKDRFSAERLKGVDSTLKIQPAKLEDSAVYLCASSLGGGYEQYFGPGTRLTVT.

This chain connects TRBV14 to TRBJ1-2; D is possibly TRBD1 (6 bases). The CDR3 extends over 14 amino acids. V was clipped by 1 base and J by 4 bases, with 10 bases between them. In germline, CDR1 is SGHDN, CDR2 FVKESK. The DNA of the CDR3 is TGTGCCAGCAGCCAAGCCGGGGGGCCCTATGGCTACACCTTC. Amino acids: CASSQAGGPYGYTF.

The chain uses TRBV10-3 and TRBJ2-2; TRBD1 aligns across 7 bases. Germline values: CDR1 ENHRY, CDR2 SYGVKD. This CDR3 has 14 residues. J was trimmed by 3 bases and V by 7 bases; bases with no gene match: 5. The CDR3 DNA is TGTGCCATCAAACGGACAGGAGACACCGGGGAGCTGTTTTTT. As protein: CAIKRTGDTGELFF.

V and J are TRBV7-9 and TRBJ2-5; D is ambiguous. The V end lost 7 bases, the J end lost 5 bases, and 8 bases lay between the germline ends. The germline gives CDR1 SEHNR, CDR2 FQNEAQ (reference sequence). CDR3 length equals 11 residues. CDR3 nucleotides: TGTGCCAGCACCCCTCAGGAGACCCAGTACTTC. Translated, it gives CASTPQETQYF.

The rearrangement uses TRBV5-6 and TRBJ1-2; the match to TRBD1 covers 8 bases. This CDR3 is built from 13 residues. Trimming at V came to 2 bases and at J to 6 bases, leaving 3 bases not matched to a gene. The germline CDR1 and CDR2 sequences are SGHDT and YYEEEE. The CDR3 protein is CASSFQDRDGYTF. In DNA, the CDR3 is TGTGCCAGCAGCTTCCAGGACAGGGATGGCTACACCTTC. The variable domain in full, with the rest retrieved from reference TRBV5-6 and TRBJ1-2, is DAGVTQSPTHLIKTRGQQVTLRCSPKSGHDTVSWYQQALGQGPQFIFQYYEEEERQRGNFPDRFSGHQFPNYSSELNVNALLLGDSALYLCASSFQDRDGYTFGSGTRLTVV.